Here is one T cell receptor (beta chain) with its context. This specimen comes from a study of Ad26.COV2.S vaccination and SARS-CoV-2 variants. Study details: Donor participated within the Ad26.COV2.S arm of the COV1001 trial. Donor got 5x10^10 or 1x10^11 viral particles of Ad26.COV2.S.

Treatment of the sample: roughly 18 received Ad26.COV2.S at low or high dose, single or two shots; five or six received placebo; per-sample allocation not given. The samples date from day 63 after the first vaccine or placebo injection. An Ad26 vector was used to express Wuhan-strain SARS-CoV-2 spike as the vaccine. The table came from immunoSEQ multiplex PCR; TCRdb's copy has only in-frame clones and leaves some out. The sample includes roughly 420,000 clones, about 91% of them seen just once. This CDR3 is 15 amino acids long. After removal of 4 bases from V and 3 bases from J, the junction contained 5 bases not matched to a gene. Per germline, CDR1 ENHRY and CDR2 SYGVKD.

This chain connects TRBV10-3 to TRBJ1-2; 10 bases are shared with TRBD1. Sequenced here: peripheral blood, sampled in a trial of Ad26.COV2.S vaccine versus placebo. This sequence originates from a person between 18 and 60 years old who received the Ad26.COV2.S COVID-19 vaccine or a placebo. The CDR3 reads CAISGHGTGDYGYTF. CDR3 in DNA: TGTGCCATCAGTGGACACGGGACAGGGGACTATGGCTACACCTTC.